This T cell receptor beta chain comes out of a study of response to subunit inactivated influenza vaccine. One entry per CDR3 protein results from TCRdb running MiXCR on the RT-PCR reads. The data contain some 850,000 distinct CDR3 sequences, approximately 18% of them seen just once; the ten biggest clones take up approximately 11%. This clonotype appeared once. The antigen remains undetermined. General study results and limits: Authors suggested that a seasonal influenza vaccination recruits few new T cells each time.

Germline CDR1 KGHSH, CDR2 LQKENI. Between the trimmed V and J ends, which lost 2 bases and 2 bases, there was a span of 12 bases. CDR3 length: 15 residues. The chain couples TRBV18 to TRBJ2-5; D gene ambiguous. The TCR comes from a man aged 50-60 years who received an inactivated influenza vaccine. This material consisted of PBMCs from blood, taken more than 4 days after vaccination. CDR3 nucleotide sequence: TGTGCCAGCTCACCATTCGAGACCTATCAAGAGACCCAGTACTTC. It yields the protein CASSPFETYQETQYF.